This is a list of T cell receptor beta chains from one sample in a study of T cell changes during pregnancy in multiple sclerosis. The data were produced by immunoSEQ multiplex PCR, yet TCRdb's version contains in-frame clones alone and is incomplete. The repertoire holds fewer than 55,000 clones, with more than 75% as singletons. Material: CD8+ T cells from peripheral blood mononuclear cells, obtained after pregnancy. Receptors originate from a female donor in good health, enrolled as a control in a pregnancy study. Each CDR3 is given with its conserved first and last residue. Fields, in order: CDR3 DNA, CDR3 protein, D gene, clone size, V gene, J gene. D genes are given only for firm matches. Not all rows give a size; the values are once, few, many and, for expanded clones, a class.

TGCGCCAGCAGCCAAGAAATGTCCAGGTACTCCTACGAGCAGTACTTC	CASSQEMSRYSYEQYF	.	.	TRBV4-1	TRBJ2-7
TGTGCCAGCAGCGCCGGGACTGTCGCTGGCTACACCTTC	CASSAGTVAGYTF	.	.	TRBV9	TRBJ1-2
TGTGCCAGCAGCTTATCGGTGAACTACAATGAGCAGTTCTTC	CASSLSVNYNEQFF	.	.	TRBV7-6	TRBJ2-1
TGTGCCAGCAGTCGGACAGGGAGGGAGACCCAGTACTTC	CASSRTGRETQYF	TRBD1	once	TRBV27	TRBJ2-5
TGCGCCAGCAGCCAAGATTTTCGGGGGTTCGATCAGCCCCAGCATTTT	CASSQDFRGFDQPQHF	.	.	TRBV4-3	TRBJ1-5
TGCGCCAGCAGCCAAGATCGGACACAGGGGGCCAACGTCCTGACTTTC	CASSQDRTQGANVLTF	.	.	TRBV4-3	TRBJ2-6
TGTGCCAGCAGCTCAGGCCAAAACACCGGGGAGCTGTTTTTT	CASSSGQNTGELFF	.	.	TRBV7-9	TRBJ2-2
TGTGCCAGCAGCTCCCTTAACTATGGCTACACCTTC	CASSSLNYGYTF	.	.	TRBV7-2	TRBJ1-2
TGTGCCAGCAGCGTAGAGGGGACTAGGGGCGTGACAGATACGCAGTATTTT	CASSVEGTRGVTDTQYF	TRBD2	.	TRBV9	TRBJ2-3
TGTGCCAGCAGTGGTAATAGTCAGGGACAAGAGACCCAGTACTTC	CASSGNSQGQETQYF	.	.	TRBV6-4	TRBJ2-5
TGTGCCTGGAGTGATCTCGGGGATCGTCTAAGGAACCTAACTAACTATGGCTACACCTTC	CAWSDLGDRLRNLTNYGYTF	.	.	TRBV30	TRBJ1-2
TGCAGCGTTGCGGACAGTTCAAATGGCTACACCTTC	CSVADSSNGYTF	.	.	TRBV29-1	TRBJ1-2
TGTGCCAGCAGCTTAGATAGCAGGGAGCTGTTTTTT	CASSLDSRELFF	.	.	TRBV11-3	TRBJ2-2
TGTGCCAGCAGCCCACCACAAGACAGTTACAATGAGCAGTTCTTC	CASSPPQDSYNEQFF	.	.	TRBV11-2	TRBJ2-1